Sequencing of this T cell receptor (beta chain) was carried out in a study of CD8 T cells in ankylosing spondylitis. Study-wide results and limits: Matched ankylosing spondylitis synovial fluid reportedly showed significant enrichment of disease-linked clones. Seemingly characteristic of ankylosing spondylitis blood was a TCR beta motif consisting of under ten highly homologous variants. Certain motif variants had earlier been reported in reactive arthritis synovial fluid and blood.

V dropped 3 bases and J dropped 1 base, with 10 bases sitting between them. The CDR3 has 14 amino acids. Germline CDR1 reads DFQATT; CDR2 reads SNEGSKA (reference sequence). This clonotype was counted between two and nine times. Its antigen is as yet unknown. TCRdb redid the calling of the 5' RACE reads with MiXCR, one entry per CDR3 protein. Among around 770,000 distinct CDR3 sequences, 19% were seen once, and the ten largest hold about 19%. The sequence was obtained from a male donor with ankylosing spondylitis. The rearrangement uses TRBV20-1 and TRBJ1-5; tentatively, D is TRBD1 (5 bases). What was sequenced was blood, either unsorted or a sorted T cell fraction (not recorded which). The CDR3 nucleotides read TGCAGTGCTAGGTCCCGGGGGAGCAATCAGCCCCAGCATTTT. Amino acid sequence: CSARSRGSNQPQHF.